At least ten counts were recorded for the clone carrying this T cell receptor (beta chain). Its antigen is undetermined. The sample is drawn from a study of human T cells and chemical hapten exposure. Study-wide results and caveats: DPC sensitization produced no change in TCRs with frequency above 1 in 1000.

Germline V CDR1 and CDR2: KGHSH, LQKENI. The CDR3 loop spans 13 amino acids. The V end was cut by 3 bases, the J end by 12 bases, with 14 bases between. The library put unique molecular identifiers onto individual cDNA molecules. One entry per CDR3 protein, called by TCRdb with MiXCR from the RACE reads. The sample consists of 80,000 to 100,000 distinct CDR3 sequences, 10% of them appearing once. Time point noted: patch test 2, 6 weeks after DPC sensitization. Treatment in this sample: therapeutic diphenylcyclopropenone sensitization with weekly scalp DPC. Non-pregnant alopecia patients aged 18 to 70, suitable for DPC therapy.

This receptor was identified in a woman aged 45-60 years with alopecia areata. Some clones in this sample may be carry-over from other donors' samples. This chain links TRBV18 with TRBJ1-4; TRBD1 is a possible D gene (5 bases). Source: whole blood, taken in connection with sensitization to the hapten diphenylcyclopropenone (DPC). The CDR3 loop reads CASSPTTGQELFF. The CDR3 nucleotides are TGTGCCAGCTCACCGACTACAGGTCAAGAACTGTTTTTT.